This T cell receptor beta chain was captured by sequencing in a study of blood T cell repertoires in COVID-19. The CDR3 length is 14 residues. Germline V lookup: CDR1 SQVTM, CDR2 ANQGSEA. V shed 6 bases and J 3 bases; nucleotides not matched to a gene: 3. The protocol was immunoSEQ multiplex PCR, while the TCRdb copy is restricted to in-frame clones and leaves out a portion. The sample shows hundreds of thousands of clones, more than 85% of them seen only once. Sequencing was carried out using PBMCs or T cells enriched from blood (not recorded which). The chain is built from TRBV29-1 and TRBJ1-6; 9 bases align to TRBD1. The source is a woman aged 30 to 39 who had recovered from COVID-19. CDR3 nucleotides: TGCAGCGTCGCGGACAGGGGCTATAATTCACCCCTCCACTTT. This gives the protein CSVADRGYNSPLHF. Full variable domain (remainder filled in from reference TRBV29-1 and TRBJ1-6): SAVISQKPSRDICQRGTSLTIQCQVDSQVTMMFWYRQQPGQSLTLIATANQGSEATYESGFVIDKFPISRPNLTFSTLTVSNMSPEDSSIYLCSVADRGYNSPLHFGNGTRLTVT.